The entry that follows covers one T cell receptor (beta chain) sequence. The antigen remains undetermined. The people who gave samples were healthy Caucasians from Russia, aged about 6 to 100. Each sample provided at least 6 micrograms of extracted total RNA. Germline lookup yields CDR1 LGHNA and CDR2 YSLEER. V was clipped by 4 bases and J by 11 bases; unmatched bases: 20. There are 17 residues in the CDR3. The sample is drawn from a study of blood T cells in healthy people across ages. Points from the study as a whole: Researchers said unsorted PBMCs prevented a conclusive naive versus antigen-experienced comparison. Per million T cells, TCR beta diversity dropped roughly linearly as age increased.

Alongside a J-beta primer mix, a sample-barcoded 5' primer served in a second PCR lasting about 7 to 11 cycles. TCRdb itself ran the 5' RACE reads through MiXCR, one entry per CDR3 protein. The repertoire holds about 680,000 distinct CDR3 sequences, with approximately 50% as singletons. This chain connects TRBV4-3 to TRBJ2-5; TRBD2 matches 9 bases. This receptor was obtained from an older woman in good health. Sequencing input: blood. CDR3 bases: TGCGCCAGCAGCCTTTTGACCGGGACTAGCAGAACGAATGAGCAGTACTTC. Translation gives CASSLLTGTSRTNEQYF.